This entry lists 30 T cell receptor beta chains sequenced from one sample in a study of T cell repertoires in cytomegalovirus infection. TCRdb re-called the reads with MiXCR, one entry per CDR3 protein. This sample has nearly 650,000 distinct CDR3 sequences, with 20% to 25% found just once. What was sequenced was CD8+ T cells from PBMCs. The receptors stem from a human donor in good health (CMV status not recorded). Some clones in this sample may be carry-over from other donors' samples.

This clonotype was seen a handful of times. The V gene is TRBV14, the J gene TRBJ1-2; the match to TRBD1 covers 7 bases. The junction had 3 bases not matched to a gene; V was cut back by 2 bases and J by 3 bases. This CDR3 region has 14 residues. Germline V gene data show CDR1 as SGHDN and CDR2 as FVKESK. The DNA of the CDR3 is TGTGCCAGCAGCCAACCGGGACAGTACTATGGCTACACCTTC. It is translated as CASSQPGQYYGYTF.

This rearrangement joins TRBV6-5 to TRBJ2-5, with 9 nucleotides matching TRBD1. CDR1 is MNHEY and CDR2 is SVGAGI in the germline V gene. This CDR3 comprises 17 residues. J was trimmed by 3 bases and V by 3 bases; bases with no gene match: 11. Here the CDR3 reads CASSYGTPRDREETQYF. For the CDR3, the DNA is TGTGCCAGCAGTTATGGAACCCCCCGGGACAGGGAAGAGACCCAGTACTTC.

This clonotype was detected a few times. The chain combines TRBV28 with TRBJ2-5; 9 positions match TRBD1. The CDR3 has 14 residues. Losses at the gene ends were 5 bases for V and 3 bases for J; bases not matched to a gene: 4. Germline CDR1 MDHEN, CDR2 SYDVKM. The DNA for the CDR3 is TGTGCCAGCAGTGGGAGGACAGGGGAAGAGACCCAGTACTTC. Its translation: CASSGRTGEETQYF. The variable domain in full, with the rest retrieved from reference TRBV28 and TRBJ2-5, is DVKVTQSSRYLVKRTGEKVFLECVQDMDHENMFWYRQDPGLGLRLIYFSYDVKMKEKGDIPEGYSVSREKKERFSLILESASTNQTSMYLCASSGRTGEETQYFGPGTRLLVL.

J is TRBJ2-3 and V is TRBV25-1; D call uncertain. The V and J ends lost 6 bases and 3 bases respectively, with 16 bases between them. The CDR3 runs 15 residues. CDR1 and CDR2 (germline): MGHDK, SYGVNS. In DNA form, the CDR3 reads TGTGCCAGCAGAGAAGGATGGGATCGGACAGATACGCAGTATTTT. Protein product: CASREGWDRTDTQYF.

This clonotype has a handful of counts. The chain joins TRBV7-3 to TRBJ2-2; 10 nucleotides align to TRBD1. Germline assignment: CDR1 SGHTA and CDR2 FQGTGA. The junction had 4 bases not matched to a gene; V was cut back by 4 bases and J by 5 bases. This CDR3 region has 15 residues. The CDR3 is CASSSWDRGTGELFF. The CDR3 bases are TGTGCCAGCAGCTCCTGGGACAGGGGAACCGGGGAGCTGTTTTTT.

This clonotype occurred once. This sequence joins TRBV12-5 and TRBJ2-1; D uncertain. This CDR3 is built from 14 residues. CDR1 and CDR2 (germline): LGHNT, FRNRAP. CDR3: CAVTVAGFNNEQFF. CDR3 nucleotides: TGTGCAGTTACTGTGGCAGGTTTTAACAATGAGCAGTTCTTC.

Points on this clonotype: This may come from a read error, since a much larger clone is one base off. The V call is TRBV6-2 or TRBV6-3, the J call TRBJ2-7, with D perhaps TRBD1 or TRBD2 (5 bases each). Germline CDR1 and CDR2: MNHEY and SVGEGT. CDR3 length: 14 residues. The chain's CDR3 is CANSYSGQNYEQYV. CDR3 in DNA: TGTGCCAACAGTTACTCGGGGCAGAACTACGAGCAGTACGTC.

This clonotype was counted ten times or more. The V and J genes are TRBV20-1 and TRBJ2-3; 7 bases align to TRBD2. This CDR3 is built from 12 residues. Germline trimming cut 6 bases from V and 1 base from J; bases unmatched to any gene: 1. Germline V CDR1 and CDR2: DFQATT, SNEGSKA (reference sequence). Written as DNA, the CDR3 is TGCAGTGCGGGAGGGGGCACAGATACGCAGTATTTT. Translating gives CSAGGGTDTQYF.

With respect to this clonotype: This may be a read error, as it is one base from a much larger clone. CDR3 sequence reads: CASSPNRMGNEAFF. DNA of the CDR3: TGTGCCAGCAGCCCTAATCGCATGGGGAATGAAGCTTTCTTT. This chain uses TRBV7-6 with TRBJ1-1; D is unresolved. Trimming removed 5 bases from V and 7 bases from J, with 17 bases in between. The CDR3 is 14 amino acids. CDR1 is SGHVS and CDR2 is FNYEAQ in the germline V gene.

This chain connects TRBV6-1 to TRBJ2-2, with unresolved D. V was cut by 5 bases and J by 7 bases, with 17 bases left in between. The CDR3 extends over 15 amino acids. CDR1 is MNHNS, CDR2 SASEGT, per germline. The CDR3 DNA follows: TGTGCCAGCAGTTATGGGTCTATGGGGAACGGGGAGCTGTTTTTT. This translates into CASSYGSMGNGELFF.

This clonotype showed up just a few times. CDR3 in amino acids: CSVEGLRGDTQYF. The DNA of the CDR3 is TGCAGCGTTGAAGGCCTTCGCGGAGATACGCAGTATTTT. V usage is TRBV29-1 and J usage is TRBJ2-3; D is uncertain. V lost 1 base and J 5 bases, leaving 10 bases between the germline ends. The CDR3 contains 13 residues. Per germline, CDR1 SQVTM and CDR2 ANQGSEA.

Regarding this clonotype: A junction boundary mismatches the germline segment, possibly from a read error. This chain links TRBV28 with TRBJ2-3, with D uncertain. The CDR3 is 12 residues long. The germline CDR1 and CDR2 sequences are MDHEN and SYDVKM. Written as DNA, the CDR3 is TGTGTCAGCAACAGACTCACAGATACGCAGTATTTT. Translation: CVSNRLTDTQYF.

The table lists this clonotype with many counts. The genes are TRBV7-2 and TRBJ1-6; D unresolved. V gave up 4 bases and J gave up 9 bases, with 16 bases separating them. There are 15 residues in the CDR3. CDR1 is SGHTA and CDR2 is FQGNSA in the germline V gene. The CDR3 region is CASSSASWMGSPLHF. The CDR3 region has the DNA TGTGCCAGCAGCTCTGCGAGTTGGATGGGTTCACCCCTCCACTTT.

The chain combines TRBV6-5 with TRBJ1-3; D call uncertain. V dropped 4 bases and J dropped 0 bases, with 10 bases sitting between them. The CDR3 totals 15 residues. Germline V gives CDR1 MNHEY, CDR2 SVGAGI. The CDR3 coding sequence is TGTGCCAGCAGTTCCGACGGGGACTCTGGAAACACCATATATTTT. It specifies CASSSDGDSGNTIYF.

This clonotype was seen more than once but under ten times. The genes are TRBV2 and TRBJ2-3; TRBD2 matches 12 bases. V was clipped by 3 bases and J by 2 bases; unmatched bases: 24. This CDR3 contains 23 residues. Germline CDR1 and CDR2: SNHLY and FYNNEI. Written as DNA, the CDR3 is TGTGCCAGCAGTGACCCCCCCGGGACTAGCGGGTACCTCCCCCCGAAACACACAGATACGCAGTATTTT. It specifies CASSDPPGTSGYLPPKHTDTQYF.

This clonotype has only a few counts. The chain is built from TRBV6-2 or TRBV6-3 and TRBJ1-2; no clear D gene. Between the trimmed V and J ends, which lost 4 bases and 4 bases, there was a span of 19 bases. Germline values: CDR1 MNHEY, CDR2 SVGEGT. This CDR3 spans 16 amino acids. In DNA form, the CDR3 reads TGTGCCAGCAGTTCGGACGTATTGCTGGATATCTATGGCTACACCTTC. It is translated as CASSSDVLLDIYGYTF.

This clonotype appeared a few times. The chain uses TRBV2 and TRBJ2-2, with 7 bases aligning to TRBD1. The CDR3 is made up of 15 amino acids. J lost 3 bases, V lost 9 bases, and 10 bases had no gene match. Germline-derived CDR1 and CDR2 are SNHLY and FYNNEI. CDR3 protein: CARTIRQGDTGELFF. CDR3 DNA: TGTGCCAGGACGATTAGACAGGGAGACACCGGGGAGCTGTTTTTT.

Ten or more counts support this clonotype. The rearrangement links TRBV2 to TRBJ2-2; no clear D gene. Trimming pared 4 bases from V and 3 bases from J, leaving 6 bases between. CDR3 size: 13 residues. CDR1 is SNHLY and CDR2 is FYNNEI in the germline V gene. Here the CDR3 reads CASSVQDTGELFF. The CDR3 region has the DNA TGTGCCAGCAGTGTACAAGACACCGGGGAGCTGTTTTTT.

The chain carries TRBV29-1 and TRBJ2-3; TRBD2 might be the D (5 bases). V lost 3 bases and J lost 0, with 10 bases in between. There are 14 residues in the CDR3. Germline V gives CDR1 SQVTM, CDR2 ANQGSEA. The CDR3 reads CSVERTRSTDTQYF. CDR3 bases: TGCAGCGTTGAGCGGACTCGGAGCACAGATACGCAGTATTTT.

Comment on this clonotype: This may be a read error: a much more frequent sequence differs by one nucleotide. The chain combines TRBV12-3 or TRBV12-4 with TRBJ2-1, with D possibly matching TRBD1 (6 bases). The CDR3 contains 14 residues. CDR3 loop: CVSSLTGSGDEQFF. Written as DNA, the CDR3 is TGTGTCAGCAGTTTAACAGGGAGTGGGGATGAGCAGTTCTTC.

This clonotype was counted ten times or more. The CDR3, as DNA: TGTGCCAGCAGCTTAGGGCTGGGCGAGCAGTACGTC. Its translation: CASSLGLGEQYV. The chain has TRBV7-9 and TRBJ2-7; D unresolved. From germline, CDR1 is SEHNR and CDR2 FQNEAQ (reference sequence). V gave up 1 base and J gave up 6 bases, with 7 bases separating them. CDR3 length equals 12 residues.

This chain joins TRBV7-9 and TRBJ2-5; 7 positions match TRBD2. Trimming took 4 bases from V and 2 from J; bases not matched to a gene: 4. This CDR3 spans 14 amino acids. Germline V gene data show CDR1 as SEHNR and CDR2 as FQNEAQ (reference sequence). DNA for the CDR3: TGTGCCAGCAGCTCTCTAGCGGAACAAGAGACCCAGTACTTC. Translation gives CASSSLAEQETQYF. Full variable domain (rest looked up from reference TRBV7-9 and TRBJ2-5): DTGVSQNPRHKITKRGQNVTFRCDPISEHNRLYWYRQTLGQGPEFLTYFQNEAQLEKSRLLSDRFSAERPKGSFSTLEIQRTEQGDSAMYLCASSSLAEQETQYFGPGTRLLVL.

V usage is TRBV7-6 and J usage is TRBJ2-1, with D possibly matching TRBD2 (7 bases). V gave up 5 bases and J gave up 7 bases, with 18 bases separating them. In germline, CDR1 is SGHVS, CDR2 FNYEAQ. The CDR3 is 15 amino acids. The CDR3 protein is CASSRAGGAKNEQFF. CDR3 bases: TGTGCCAGCAGCCGGGCTGGGGGGGCTAAAAATGAGCAGTTCTTC.

J is TRBJ1-4 and V is TRBV2; D remains ambiguous. Looked up from germline, CDR1 is SNHLY and CDR2 is FYNNEI. Deletions cut 1 base from V and 8 bases from J, with 14 bases between. This CDR3 contains 15 residues. In nucleotides, the CDR3 is TGTGCCAGCAGTGAAGTACAAGGGATAACCGAAAAACTGTTTTTT. It encodes CASSEVQGITEKLFF.

This clonotype turned up a few times. Here the CDR3 reads CSVEGTSGANTGELFF. CDR3 DNA sequence: TGCAGCGTTGAAGGGACTAGCGGAGCGAACACCGGGGAGCTGTTTTTT. The chain uses TRBV29-1 and TRBJ2-2; 10 bases are a match to TRBD2. J was trimmed by 0 bases and V by 1 base; bases with no gene match: 2. The CDR3 length is 16 residues. Germline CDR1 reads SQVTM; CDR2 reads ANQGSEA.

The chain combines TRBV20-1 with TRBJ2-7; tentative D call: TRBD1 (7 bases). V was trimmed by 3 bases and J by 1 base, leaving 19 bases between them. The CDR3 covers 16 residues. Germline V gene lookup returns CDR1 DFQATT and CDR2 SNEGSKA (reference sequence). CDR3 amino acids: CSASQEGAGPSYEQYF. For the CDR3, the DNA is TGCAGTGCTAGTCAGGAGGGGGCGGGCCCTTCCTACGAGCAGTACTTC.

This clonotype was seen repeatedly, ten times or more. The chain carries TRBV28 and TRBJ1-6; the D is unclear. The CDR3 is 15 residues long. The germline CDR1 and CDR2 sequences are MDHEN and SYDVKM. V lost 2 bases to trimming and J lost 0 bases, with 5 bases between them. DNA for the CDR3: TGTGCCAGCAGTTTAACAAGCTCCTATAATTCACCCCTCCACTTT. Amino acid sequence: CASSLTSSYNSPLHF.

This clonotype was observed a handful of times. The chain has TRBV24-1 and TRBJ2-2; D may be TRBD1 (6 bases). Germline V gene data show CDR1 as KGHDR and CDR2 as SFDVKD. V was cut by 10 bases and J by 1 base, with 9 bases left in between. The CDR3 length is 13 residues. CDR3 bases: TGTGCCACGCAGGGGAGGAACACCGGGGAGCTGTTTTTT. Translating gives CATQGRNTGELFF.

This clonotype was found a few times. The gene calls are TRBV7-9 and TRBJ2-3; 7 nucleotides align to TRBD2. There are 17 residues in the CDR3. CDR1 is SEHNR, CDR2 FQNEAQ, per germline (reference sequence). The J segment lost 3 bases and the V segment lost 5 bases, leaving 14 bases of the junction unmatched. The DNA for the CDR3 is TGTGCCAGCAGCACTACGAACCGACTAGCTCTTACAGATACGCAGTATTTT. It specifies CASSTTNRLALTDTQYF.

V is TRBV6-1 and J is TRBJ2-6; TRBD1 aligns across 7 bases. Germline V gives CDR1 MNHNS, CDR2 SASEGT. Unmatched junction bases numbered 6, after V lost 7 bases and J lost 0 bases. This CDR3 is 16 amino acids long. CDR3 in DNA: TGTGCCAGCAACTGGGACAGTAGCTCTGGGGCCAACGTCCTGACTTTC. Its translation: CASNWDSSSGANVLTF.